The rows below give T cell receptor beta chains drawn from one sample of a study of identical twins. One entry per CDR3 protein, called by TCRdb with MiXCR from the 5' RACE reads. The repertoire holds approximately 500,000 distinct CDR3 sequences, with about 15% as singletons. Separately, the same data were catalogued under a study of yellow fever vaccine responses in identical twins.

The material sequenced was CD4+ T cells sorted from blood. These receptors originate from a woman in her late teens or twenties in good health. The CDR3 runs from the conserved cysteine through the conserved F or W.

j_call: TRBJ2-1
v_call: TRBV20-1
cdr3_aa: CSARRTSGGYNEQFF

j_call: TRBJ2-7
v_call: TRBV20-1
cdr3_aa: CSATITSGFSYEQYF

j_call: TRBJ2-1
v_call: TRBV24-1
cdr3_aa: CATHAGGAAYNEQFF

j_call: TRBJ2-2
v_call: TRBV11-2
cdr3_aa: CASSARTGDTGELFF

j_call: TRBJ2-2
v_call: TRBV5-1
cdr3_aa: CASTAFSGQGTGELFF

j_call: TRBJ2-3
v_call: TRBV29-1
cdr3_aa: CSVFRSATDTQYF

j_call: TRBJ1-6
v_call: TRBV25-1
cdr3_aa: CASSDPRTGTNSPLHF

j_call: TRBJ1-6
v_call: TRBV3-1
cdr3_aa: CASSQDGTSGSPLHF

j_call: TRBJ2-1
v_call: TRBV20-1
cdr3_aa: CSAREGTSGRALNEQFF

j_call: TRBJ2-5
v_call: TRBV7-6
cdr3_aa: CASSSLATQETQYF

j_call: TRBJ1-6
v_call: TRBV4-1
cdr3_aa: CASSQVWKDNSPLHF

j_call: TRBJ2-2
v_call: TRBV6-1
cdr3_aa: CASSVLGLAGGLTGELFF

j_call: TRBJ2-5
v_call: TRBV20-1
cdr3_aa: CSARGGDSGETQYF

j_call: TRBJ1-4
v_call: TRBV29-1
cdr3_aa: CSAQRGTNEKLFF

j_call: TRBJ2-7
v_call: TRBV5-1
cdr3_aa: CASSLGGTSYRSEQYF

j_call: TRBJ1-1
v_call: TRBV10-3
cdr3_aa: CAIGDRGPGNTEAFF

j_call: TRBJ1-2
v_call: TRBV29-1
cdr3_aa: CSVEDRGSGYTF

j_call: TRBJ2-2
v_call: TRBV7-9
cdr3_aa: CASSPLVGASTGELFF

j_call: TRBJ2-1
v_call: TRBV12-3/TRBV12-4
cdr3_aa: CAAGSRAGEQFF

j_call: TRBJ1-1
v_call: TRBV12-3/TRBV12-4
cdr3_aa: CASSLRLVSDTEAFF

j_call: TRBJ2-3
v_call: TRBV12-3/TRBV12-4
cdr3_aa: CASSPASGSWNTQYF

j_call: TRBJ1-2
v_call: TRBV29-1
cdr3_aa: CSVESSSYGYTF

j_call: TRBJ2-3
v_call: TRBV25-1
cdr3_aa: CASSDRMTGVGADTQYF

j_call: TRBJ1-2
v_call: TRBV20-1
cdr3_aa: CSALRGSVGYTF

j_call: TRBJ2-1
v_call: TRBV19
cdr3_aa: CASTLGTSGNNEQFF

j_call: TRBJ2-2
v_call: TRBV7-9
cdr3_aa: CAGSRTYSGITGELFF

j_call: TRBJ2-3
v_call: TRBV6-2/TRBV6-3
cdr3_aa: CASTFGLGTSGIFSTDTQYF

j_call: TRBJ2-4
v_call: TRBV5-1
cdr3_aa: CASRGGGSWKNIQYF

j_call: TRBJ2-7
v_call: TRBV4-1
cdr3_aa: CASSGIGVPSYEQYF

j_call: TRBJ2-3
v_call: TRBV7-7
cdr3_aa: CASSFNLADTQYF

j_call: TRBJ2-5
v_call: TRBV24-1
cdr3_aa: CATSGSNRDTKETQYF